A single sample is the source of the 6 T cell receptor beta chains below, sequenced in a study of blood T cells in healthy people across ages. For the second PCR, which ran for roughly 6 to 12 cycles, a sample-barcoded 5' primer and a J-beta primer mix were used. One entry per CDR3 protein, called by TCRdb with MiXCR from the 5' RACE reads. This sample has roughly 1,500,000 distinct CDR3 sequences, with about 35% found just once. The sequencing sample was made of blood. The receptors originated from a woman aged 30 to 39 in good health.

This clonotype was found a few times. This CDR3 reads CASSPGRGGELFF. The CDR3 DNA follows: TGTGCCAGCAGTCCAGGGAGAGGCGGGGAGCTGTTTTTT. This chain connects TRBV28 to TRBJ2-2; the D call may be TRBD1 or TRBD2 (5 bases each). CDR3 length: 13 amino acids. Trimming took off 5 bases at V and 7 bases at J, with 11 bases between the two ends. The V gene's germline CDR1 is MDHEN and CDR2 SYDVKM.

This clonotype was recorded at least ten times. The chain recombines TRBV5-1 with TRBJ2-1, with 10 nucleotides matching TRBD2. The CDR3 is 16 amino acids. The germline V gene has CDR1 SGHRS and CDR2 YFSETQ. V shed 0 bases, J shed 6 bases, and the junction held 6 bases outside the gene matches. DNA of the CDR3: TGCGCCAGCAGCTTGGCGCCTAGCGGGGGACCCAATGAGCAGTTCTTC. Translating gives CASSLAPSGGPNEQFF.

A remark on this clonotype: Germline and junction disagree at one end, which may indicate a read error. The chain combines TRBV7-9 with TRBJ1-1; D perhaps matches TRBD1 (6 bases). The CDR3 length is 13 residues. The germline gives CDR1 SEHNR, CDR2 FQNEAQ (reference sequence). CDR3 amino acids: CASSWLGDTEAFF. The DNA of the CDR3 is TGTGCCAGCAGCTGGCTCGGGGACACTGAGGCTTTCTTT.

CDR3 in amino acids: CASSLSGRKDTQYF. In DNA form, the CDR3 reads TGTGCCAGCAGCCTCAGCGGGAGAAAAGATACGCAGTATTTT. The chain joins TRBV7-9 to TRBJ2-3; 8 nucleotides agree with TRBD2. CDR3 size: 14 residues. Germline CDR1 reads SEHNR; CDR2 reads FQNEAQ (reference sequence). V was clipped by 5 bases and J by 5 bases; unmatched bases: 6. Full variable domain (outside the CDR3, taken from reference TRBV7-9 and TRBJ2-3): DTGVSQNPRHKITKRGQNVTFRCDPISEHNRLYWYRQTLGQGPEFLTYFQNEAQLEKSRLLSDRFSAERPKGSFSTLEIQRTEQGDSAMYLCASSLSGRKDTQYFGPGTRLTVL.

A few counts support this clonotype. The CDR3 DNA sequence: TGTGCCAGCAGCTTTAGCCGGGTGGACTACACCTTC. Translated: CASSFSRVDYTF. The V gene is TRBV7-2, the J gene TRBJ1-2; D is ambiguous. The V gene's germline CDR1 is SGHTA and CDR2 FQGNSA. V gave up 3 bases and J gave up 10 bases, with 12 bases separating them. The CDR3 loop spans 12 amino acids.

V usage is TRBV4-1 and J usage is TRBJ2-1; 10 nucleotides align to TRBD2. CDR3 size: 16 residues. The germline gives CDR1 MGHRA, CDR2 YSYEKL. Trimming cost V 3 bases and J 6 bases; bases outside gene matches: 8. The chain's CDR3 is CASSHLPSGSCNEQFF. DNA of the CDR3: TGCGCCAGCAGCCACCTCCCTAGCGGGAGCTGCAATGAGCAGTTCTTC.